A selection of T cell receptor beta chains follows, all from one sample in a study of tumor-infiltrating lymphocytes in oesophageal squamous cell carcinoma. MiXCR, run by TCRdb on the PCR reads, gives a single entry per CDR3 protein. The repertoire consists of about 13,000 distinct CDR3 sequences, with 45% to 65% occurring once and the leading ten covering around a third. Sequences were obtained from esophageal tumor tissue. The receptor source for this set is a male donor with esophageal squamous cell carcinoma. Both conserved end residues are part of each CDR3. A D gene is named only where the DNA matches it firmly. Expanded clones get a size class; other rows say once, few or many, or leave the size out.

clone_size	v_call	j_call	d_call	cdr3_aa	cdr3_nt
medium-sized	TRBV7-9	TRBJ2-1	.	CASSSLAYSRSSYNEQFF	TGTGCCAGCAGCTCGCTAGCTTATAGCAGAAGCTCCTACAATGAGCAGTTCTTC
.	TRBV7-2	TRBJ1-2	TRBD1	CASSLGQGGNYGYTF	TGTGCCAGCAGCTTAGGACAGGGCGGAAACTATGGCTACACCTTC
few	TRBV7-3	TRBJ2-5	TRBD2	CASSLTGGLAGGETQYF	TGTGCCAGCAGCTTAACGGGGGGACTAGCGGGAGGCGAGACCCAGTACTTC
few	TRBV6-1	TRBJ1-1	.	CASFDLGRLNTEAFF	TGTGCCAGTTTCGATCTGGGGAGACTGAACACTGAAGCTTTCTTT
few	TRBV7-3	TRBJ2-1	TRBD2	CASMMTSGRGEQFF	TGTGCCAGCATGATGACTAGCGGGAGGGGGGAGCAGTTCTTC
medium-sized	TRBV7-9	TRBJ2-7	.	CASTGRPSSYEQYF	TGTGCCAGCACGGGACGGCCGAGCTCCTACGAGCAGTACTTC
.	TRBV12-3/TRBV12-4	TRBJ2-7	.	CASSLGQLNSPLHF	TGTGCCAGCAGCCTGGGACAACTCAATTCACCCCTCCACTTC
few	TRBV7-3	TRBJ2-6	.	CASSPPGSSGANVLTF	TGTGCCAGCAGCCCGCCTGGGAGTTCTGGGGCCAACGTCCTGACTTTC
few	TRBV7-3	TRBJ2-1	TRBD1	CASSSRQGDEQFF	TGTGCCAGCAGCTCCCGACAGGGGGACGAGCAGTTCTTC
.	TRBV7-6	TRBJ2-1	.	CASSFGGRRENEQFF	TGTGCCAGCAGCTTTGGGGGGAGACGGGAGAATGAGCAGTTCTTC
once	TRBV24-1	TRBJ2-5	.	CATSDLGPAGTDQETQYF	TGTGCCACCAGTGATTTGGGTCCCGCGGGGACGGACCAAGAGACCCAGTACTTC
.	TRBV7-9	TRBJ2-1	TRBD1	CASSFGTGEQFF	TGTGCCAGCAGCTTTGGGACAGGAGAGCAGTTCTTC
.	TRBV7-6	TRBJ2-5	TRBD2	CASSLAIPGLAGGETQYF	TGTGCCAGCAGCTTAGCGATCCCGGGACTAGCGGGGGGAGAGACCCAGTACTTC
.	TRBV7-3	TRBJ2-2	TRBD1	CASTGGLNTGELFF	TGTGCCAGTACAGGGGGACTGAACACCGGGGAGCTGTTTTTT
few	TRBV7-2	TRBJ2-1	TRBD1	CASSLGEGTAQFF	TGTGCCAGCAGCTTAGGGGAAGGGACAGCTCAGTTCTTC
.	TRBV7-2	TRBJ1-1	.	CASSLRQNTEAFF	TGTGCCAGCAGCTTAAGGCAGAACACTGAAGCTTTCTTT
many	TRBV15	TRBJ2-4	TRBD2	CATSRDPSPAGGWKNIQYF	TGTGCCACCAGCAGAGATCCGTCTCCAGCGGGAGGATGGAAAAACATTCAGTACTTC
.	TRBV7-8	TRBJ1-2	.	CASSLGQGNYGYTF	TGTGCCAGCAGCTTAGGGCAGGGGAACTATGGCTACACCTTC